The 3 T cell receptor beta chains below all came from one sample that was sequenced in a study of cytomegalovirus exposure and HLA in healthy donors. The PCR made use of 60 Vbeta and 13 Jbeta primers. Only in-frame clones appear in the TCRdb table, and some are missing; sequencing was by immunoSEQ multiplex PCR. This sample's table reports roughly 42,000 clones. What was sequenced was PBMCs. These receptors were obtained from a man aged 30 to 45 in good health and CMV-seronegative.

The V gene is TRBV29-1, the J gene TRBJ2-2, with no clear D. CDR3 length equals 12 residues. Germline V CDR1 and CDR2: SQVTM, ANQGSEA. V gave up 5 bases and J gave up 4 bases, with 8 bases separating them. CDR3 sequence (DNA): TGCAGCGTTCAGGATTCCACCGGGGAGCTGTTTTTT. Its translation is CSVQDSTGELFF.

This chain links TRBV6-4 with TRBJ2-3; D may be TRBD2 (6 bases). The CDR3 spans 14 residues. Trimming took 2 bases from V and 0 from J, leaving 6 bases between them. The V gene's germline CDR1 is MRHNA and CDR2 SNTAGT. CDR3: CASSDGTSTDTQYF. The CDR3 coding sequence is TGTGCCAGCAGTGACGGGACTAGCACAGATACGCAGTATTTT.

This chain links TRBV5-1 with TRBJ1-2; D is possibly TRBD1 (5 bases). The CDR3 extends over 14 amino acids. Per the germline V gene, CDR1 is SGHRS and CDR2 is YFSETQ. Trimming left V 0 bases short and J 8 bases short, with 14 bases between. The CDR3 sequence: CASSLGQGNEGYTF. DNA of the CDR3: TGCGCCAGCAGCTTGGGCCAGGGTAATGAGGGCTACACCTTC.